The present T cell receptor beta chain was sequenced within a study of cytomegalovirus exposure and HLA in healthy donors. TCRdb's table, derived via immunoSEQ multiplex PCR, lists solely in-frame clones and lacks some. Here the sample spans 110,000 to 150,000 clones, 94% being singletons. The ends were cut back, 4 bases at V and 2 bases at J, with 13 bases in the middle. This CDR3 has 15 amino acids. CDR1 is SGHKS, CDR2 YYEKEE, per germline (reference sequence). The chain links TRBV5-5 to TRBJ1-3, with D hard to call. This clonotype was obtained from a man between 18 and 35 years old in good health and CMV-seropositive. Material for sequencing was PBMCs. The CDR3 region has the DNA TGTGCCAGCAGCCTCGGGCGGGGAGCTGGAAACACCATATATTTT. Its translation is CASSLGRGAGNTIYF.